This TCR beta chain was identified in a study of cytomegalovirus exposure and HLA in healthy donors. Findings and caveats of the study: The authors enumerated around 150 TCR beta chains as linked to cytomegalovirus.

This clone has only one observation. Its antigen is as yet unknown. The CDR3 totals 16 residues. The V end was cut by 1 base, the J end by 4 bases, with 15 bases between. Per germline, CDR1 SGHDT and CDR2 YYEEEE. Repertoires were generated with immunoSEQ multiplex PCR, while TCRdb's copy carries only in-frame clones and drops some. The profile shows about 200,000 clones, approximately 87% of them singletons. This chain connects TRBV5-6 to TRBJ1-5; D is perhaps TRBD1 (5 bases). The receptor's source is a woman between 18 and 29 years old in good health and CMV-seronegative. The specimen was PBMCs. The CDR3 DNA sequence: TGTGCCAGCAGCTTGTGGATGTGGGACGGGAATCAGCCCCAGCATTTT. Translation gives CASSLWMWDGNQPQHF. The whole variable domain, remainder taken from reference TRBV5-6 and TRBJ1-5, is DAGVTQSPTHLIKTRGQQVTLRCSPKSGHDTVSWYQQALGQGPQFIFQYYEEEERQRGNFPDRFSGHQFPNYSSELNVNALLLGDSALYLCASSLWMWDGNQPQHFGDGTRLSIL.